This entry lists 16 T cell receptor beta chains sequenced from one sample in a study of blood T cell repertoires in COVID-19. Measured with immunoSEQ multiplex PCR; TCRdb has only the in-frame clones, and not every one. The table has more than 150,000 clones, roughly 90% seen once. The sample taken for sequencing was PBMCs or T cells enriched from blood (not recorded which). These TCRs come from a woman aged 25 to 39 who had recovered from COVID-19.

V gene TRBV7-8 combines with J gene TRBJ2-5, with a weak D call TRBD1 (6 bases). V was trimmed by 6 bases and J by 4 bases, leaving 9 bases between them. Germline values: CDR1 SGHVS, CDR2 FQNEAQ. CDR3 length: 12 residues. CDR3 in amino acids: CASSLGAETQYF. CDR3 sequence (DNA): TGTGCCAGCAGTCTGGGGGCAGAGACCCAGTACTTC.

This chain joins TRBV25-1 and TRBJ1-5, with D possibly TRBD1 on 5 matching bases. From germline, CDR1 is MGHDK and CDR2 SYGVNS. V shed 5 bases and J shed 5 bases, with 10 bases lying between them. CDR3 length: 13 residues. CDR3 loop: CASSQGWDQPQHF. For the CDR3, the DNA is TGTGCCAGCAGTCAGGGTTGGGATCAGCCCCAGCATTTT.

The chain uses TRBV3-1 (or the pseudogene TRBV3-2) and TRBJ1-1; no reliable D call. The CDR3 runs 14 residues. V dropped 5 bases and J dropped 4 bases, with 14 bases sitting between them. Germline V lookup: CDR1 LGHDT, CDR2 YNNKEL (reference sequence). The CDR3 region is CASSTLPTGTEAFF. The CDR3 region has the DNA TGTGCCAGCAGCACCTTACCGACGGGCACTGAAGCTTTCTTT.

This rearrangement joins TRBV12-5 to TRBJ1-2, with 7 bases fitting TRBD1. J gave up 4 bases and V 5 bases, and 4 bases lay outside the gene matches. The CDR3 has 13 amino acids. Germline V gene data show CDR1 as LGHNT and CDR2 as FRNRAP. This CDR3 is CASGATGTYGYTF. The CDR3 DNA sequence: TGTGCTAGTGGTGCGACAGGGACCTATGGCTACACCTTC.

The chain recombines TRBV6-1 with TRBJ1-1; no definite D call. Germline loops: CDR1 MNHNS, CDR2 SASEGT. V dropped 3 bases and J dropped 5 bases, with 13 bases sitting between them. This CDR3 is built from 14 residues. In DNA, the CDR3 is TGTGCCAGCAGTGAGCCGGGGATGCTAACTGAAGCTTTCTTT. It is translated as CASSEPGMLTEAFF.

CDR3 sequence (DNA): TGTGCCAGCAGTTTAGGACTAGCGGGTTACAATGAGCAGTTCTTC. It codes for CASSLGLAGYNEQFF. J is TRBJ2-1 and V is TRBV6-5; TRBD2 aligns across 11 bases. V trimming: 4 bases; J trimming: 4 bases; junction bases outside the gene matches: 3. Looked up from germline, CDR1 is MNHEY and CDR2 is SVGAGI. This CDR3 spans 15 amino acids.

V usage is TRBV19 and J usage is TRBJ2-1, with D perhaps matching TRBD1 (5 bases). Trimming pared 5 bases from V and 2 bases from J, leaving 10 bases between. The CDR3 runs 14 residues. Germline CDR1 LNHDA, CDR2 SQIVND (reference sequence). The CDR3 nucleotides read TGTGCCAGTAGTCCTCCCAGGGCCTACAATGAGCAGTTCTTC. Protein sequence: CASSPPRAYNEQFF.

The CDR3 DNA follows: TGTGCCAGCAGTTCGAAAATGCCGACACCGAGCAATCAGCCCCAGCATTTT. It yields the protein CASSSKMPTPSNQPQHF. The rearrangement joins TRBV27 to TRBJ1-5; no firm D call. Germline loops: CDR1 MNHEY, CDR2 SMNVEV (reference sequence). The length of the CDR3 is 17 residues. V was cut by 4 bases and J by 1 base, with 17 bases left in between.

This clone was recorded only once. The chain joins TRBV30 to TRBJ1-6, with TRBD1 as a possible D gene (6 bases). CDR1 is GTSNPN and CDR2 is SVGIG in the germline V gene (reference sequence). Trimming took 0 bases from V and 10 from J, leaving 10 bases between them. The CDR3 has 13 amino acids. The CDR3 DNA sequence: TGTGCCTGGAGTGTACGGGGGGGCTCACCCCTCCACTTT. This gives the protein CAWSVRGGSPLHF. Supplemented by reference TRBV30 and TRBJ1-6, the full variable domain reads SQTIHQWPATLVQPVGSPLSLECTVEGTSNPNLYWYRQAAGRGLQLLFYSVGIGQISSEVPQNLSASRPQDRQFILSSKKLLLSDSGFYLCAWSVRGGSPLHFGNGTRLTVT.

In this sample, this clone turned up a few times. The chain recombines TRBV6-2 or TRBV6-3 with TRBJ1-2, with 7 nucleotides matching TRBD1. Germline V lookup: CDR1 MNHEY, CDR2 SVGEGT. The CDR3 is 14 residues long. V lost 5 bases and J lost 8; bases outside the gene matches: 11. The CDR3 protein is CASSISSQGEGYTF. CDR3 DNA sequence: TGTGCCAGCAGTATCAGCTCTCAGGGGGAAGGCTACACCTTC.

The rearrangement uses TRBV6-5 and TRBJ2-2; 8 nucleotides agree with TRBD2. Germline V lookup: CDR1 MNHEY, CDR2 SVGAGI. This CDR3 contains 15 residues. This chain's CDR3 is CAGGAGAGETGELFF. The CDR3 bases are TGTGCGGGTGGGGCTGGAGCGGGAGAAACCGGGGAGCTGTTTTTT.

This chain connects TRBV3-1 (or the pseudogene TRBV3-2) to TRBJ1-1, with TRBD1 matching over 9 bases. This CDR3 is built from 18 residues. V gave up 0 bases and J gave up 5 bases; unmatched junction bases: 13. Germline-derived CDR1 and CDR2 are LGHDT and YNNKEL (reference sequence). In DNA form, the CDR3 reads TGTGCCAGCAGCCAAGAGATTACGGGACAGGGTTTCCGGACTGAAGCTTTCTTT. Protein sequence: CASSQEITGQGFRTEAFF.

This sequence joins TRBV2 and TRBJ1-5, with 9 bases that match TRBD1. The length of the CDR3 is 17 residues. V lost 6 bases and J lost 2; bases outside the gene matches: 11. Looked up from germline, CDR1 is SNHLY and CDR2 is FYNNEI. CDR3 bases: TGTGCCAGCAGGCTCCCGGGACAGGGTAGGGGCAATCAGCCCCAGCATTTT. As protein: CASRLPGQGRGNQPQHF.

The rearrangement joins TRBV7-2 to TRBJ1-4; 7 bases are a match to TRBD1. The CDR3 loop spans 15 amino acids. Per germline, CDR1 SGHTA and CDR2 FQGNSA. The trim removed 4 bases at V and 7 bases at J, leaving 9 bases unmatched. Here the CDR3 DNA reads TGTGCCAGCAGCTCAAGACAGGGTGTTGCTGAAAAACTGTTTTTT. Protein: CASSSRQGVAEKLFF.

This clone was observed at least ten times. The CDR3 sequence is CASSPRTVYEQYF. The DNA of the CDR3 is TGTGCCAGTAGTCCCCGGACAGTCTACGAGCAGTACTTC. This chain uses TRBV19 with TRBJ2-7; TRBD1 might be the D (6 bases). The CDR3 totals 13 residues. Between the trimmed V and J ends, which lost 5 bases and 3 bases, there was a span of 11 bases. Germline lookup yields CDR1 LNHDA and CDR2 SQIVND (reference sequence).

The rearrangement links TRBV10-3 to TRBJ1-4; no clear D gene. Germline V gene lookup returns CDR1 ENHRY and CDR2 SYGVKD. Trimming stripped 10 bases from V and 0 bases from J, with 9 bases between. CDR3 length: 13 amino acids. The CDR3 sequence is CATSGTTNEKLFF. CDR3 coding DNA: TGTGCCACCTCGGGAACAACTAATGAAAAACTGTTTTTT.